These 8 T cell receptor beta chains originate from one sample sequenced in a study of post-analysis software for immune sequencing data. Points from the study as a whole: Five or six TRBV segments, TRBV5-6, TRBV5-1 and TRBV20-1 among them, were found more frequent in patients than controls.

These receptors have no known antigen. Unique molecular identifiers were carried by the TCR beta cDNA libraries. TCRdb fed the PCR reads into MiXCR, producing one record per CDR3 protein. This table holds around 770,000 distinct CDR3 sequences, 35% to 55% found once. Source material: blood. Source of these receptors: a girl aged 10 to 17 with multiple sclerosis.

In its sample, this clonotype was seen many times. The chain combines TRBV29-1 with TRBJ1-2, with 11 bases identical to TRBD1. Germline CDR1 SQVTM, CDR2 ANQGSEA. V was clipped by 6 bases and J by 4 bases; unmatched bases: 4. This CDR3 is built from 13 residues. CDR3 protein: CSVPGQGVYGYTF. CDR3 nucleotides: TGCAGCGTCCCGGGACAGGGGGTCTATGGCTACACCTTC.

The chain couples TRBV6-1 to TRBJ1-2, with D uncertain. CDR3 length: 14 amino acids. Germline values: CDR1 MNHNS, CDR2 SASEGT. V shed 6 bases and J shed 0 bases, with 11 bases lying between them. This CDR3 is CASSKDGANYGYTF. The CDR3, as DNA: TGTGCCAGCAGCAAGGACGGAGCTAACTATGGCTACACCTTC.

This clonotype has just a few counts. The CDR3 spells CASSQMVFGADTQYF. The CDR3 DNA reads as TGTGCCAGCAGCCAAATGGTGTTCGGAGCAGATACGCAGTATTTT. The chain uses TRBV4-2 and TRBJ2-3; D is unresolved. With 2 bases removed from V and 4 bases from J, the gap between germline ends came to 13 bases. From germline, CDR1 is LGHNA and CDR2 YNFKEQ. This CDR3 has 15 residues.

This clonotype was observed a handful of times. The chain is built from TRBV5-1 and TRBJ2-1; D is possibly TRBD2 (6 bases). Germline CDR1 is SGHRS and CDR2 is YFSETQ. The germline V and J ends were trimmed by 4 bases and 5 bases, with 10 bases remaining between them. This CDR3 contains 13 residues. This chain's CDR3 is CASSIGGNNEQFF. DNA of the CDR3: TGCGCCAGCAGCATAGGAGGGAACAATGAGCAGTTCTTC.

The chain uses TRBV2 and TRBJ2-7, with D unclear. The V end was cut by 6 bases, the J end by 6 bases, with 6 bases between. CDR1 and CDR2 (germline): SNHLY, FYNNEI. The CDR3 consists of 10 residues. DNA for the CDR3: TGTGCCAGCAGCGTGTTCGAGCAGTACTTC. Encoded protein: CASSVFEQYF.

J is TRBJ2-5 and V is TRBV12-5; D call uncertain. The CDR3 sequence is 12 residues long. The V gene lost 7 bases and the J gene lost 5 bases, with 11 bases spanning the gap. Germline values: CDR1 LGHNT, CDR2 FRNRAP. CDR3 coding DNA: TGTGCTAGTGCCATCGGTGCGGAGACCCAGTACTTC. It is translated as CASAIGAETQYF.

The chain recombines TRBV20-1 with TRBJ2-7; possibly TRBD2 for D (6 bases). CDR1 DFQATT and CDR2 SNEGSKA come from the germline V gene (reference sequence). The CDR3 sequence is 15 residues long. V was clipped by 1 base and J by 2 bases, with 15 bases between them. The CDR3, as DNA: TGCAGTGCTAGAGGTTTTGGGGACTGGCCCTACGAGCAGTACTTC. It yields the protein CSARGFGDWPYEQYF.

The J gene is TRBJ2-5, the V gene TRBV14, with 12 bases lining up with TRBD2. V shed 2 bases and J 10 bases; nucleotides not matched to a gene: 5. Germline assignment: CDR1 SGHDN and CDR2 FVKESK. The CDR3 totals 14 residues. This chain's CDR3 is CASSQIPTSGSQYF. The CDR3 DNA reads as TGTGCCAGCAGCCAAATACCGACTAGCGGGAGCCAGTACTTC. The whole variable domain, remainder taken from reference TRBV14 and TRBJ2-5, is EAGVTQFPSHSVIEKGQTVTLRCDPISGHDNLYWYRRVMGKEIKFLLHFVKESKQDESGMPNNRFLAERTGGTYSTLKVQPAELEDSGVYFCASSQIPTSGSQYFGPGTRLLVL.